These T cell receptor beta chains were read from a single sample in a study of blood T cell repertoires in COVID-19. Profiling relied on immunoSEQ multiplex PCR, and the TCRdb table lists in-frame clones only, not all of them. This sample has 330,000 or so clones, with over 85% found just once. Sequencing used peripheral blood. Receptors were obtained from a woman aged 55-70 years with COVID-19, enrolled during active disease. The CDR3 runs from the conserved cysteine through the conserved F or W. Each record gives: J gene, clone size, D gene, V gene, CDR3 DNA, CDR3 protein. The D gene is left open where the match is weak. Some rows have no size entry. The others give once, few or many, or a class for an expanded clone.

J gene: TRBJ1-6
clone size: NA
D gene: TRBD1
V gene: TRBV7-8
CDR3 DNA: TGTGCCAGCAGCCGGGACAGGCGGCTGGAAACCCTCCACTTT
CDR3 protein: CASSRDRRLETLHF

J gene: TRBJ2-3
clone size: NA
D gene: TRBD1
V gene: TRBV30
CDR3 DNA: TGTGCCTGGAGTCCTATGACGACAGGGGGTCGGGATACGCAGTATTTT
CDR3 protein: CAWSPMTTGGRDTQYF

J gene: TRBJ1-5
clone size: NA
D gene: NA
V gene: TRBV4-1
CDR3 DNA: TGCGCCAGCAGCCCGGTGGGAGGCAATCAGCCCCAGCATTTT
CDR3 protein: CASSPVGGNQPQHF

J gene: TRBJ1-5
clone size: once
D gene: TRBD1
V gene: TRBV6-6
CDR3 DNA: TGTGCCAGCACCAAGACAGGGGGCGGTCAGCCCCAGCATTTT
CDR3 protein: CASTKTGGGQPQHF

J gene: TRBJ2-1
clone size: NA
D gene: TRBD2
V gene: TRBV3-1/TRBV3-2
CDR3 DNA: TGTGCCAGCAGCCTCGGGGGGGCTACCAATGAGCAGTTCTTC
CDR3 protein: CASSLGGATNEQFF

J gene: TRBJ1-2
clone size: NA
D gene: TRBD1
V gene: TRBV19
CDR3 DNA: TGCGCAGGACAGGGGAACTATGGCTACACCTTC
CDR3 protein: CAGQGNYGYTF

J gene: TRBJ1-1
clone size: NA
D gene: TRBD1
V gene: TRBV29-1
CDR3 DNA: TGCAGCGTTGTCACCGGGACAGTCAACACTGAAGCTTTCTTT
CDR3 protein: CSVVTGTVNTEAFF

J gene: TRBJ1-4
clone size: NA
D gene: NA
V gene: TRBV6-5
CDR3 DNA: TGTGCCAGCAGTTACGATACAGCCTCTAATGAAAAACTGTTTTTT
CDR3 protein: CASSYDTASNEKLFF

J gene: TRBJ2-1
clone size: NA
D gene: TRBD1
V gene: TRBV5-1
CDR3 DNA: TGCGCCAGCAGCTTGGTAGGACAGGGAGTAGATGAGCAGTTCTTC
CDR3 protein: CASSLVGQGVDEQFF

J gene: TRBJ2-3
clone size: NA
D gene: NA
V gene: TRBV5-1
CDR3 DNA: TGCGCCAGCAGCCTCTCTACGTATAGCACAGATACGCAGTATTTT
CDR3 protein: CASSLSTYSTDTQYF

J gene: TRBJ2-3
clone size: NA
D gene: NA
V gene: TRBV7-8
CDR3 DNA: TGTGCCAGCAGCCCCCTAGGAGGGTCTGGCACAGATACGCAGTATTTT
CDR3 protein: CASSPLGGSGTDTQYF

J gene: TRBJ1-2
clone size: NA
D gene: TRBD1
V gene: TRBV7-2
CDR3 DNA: TGTGCCAGCAGCTTATTGGACAGGGAATCGGGGGGCTACACCTTC
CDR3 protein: CASSLLDRESGGYTF

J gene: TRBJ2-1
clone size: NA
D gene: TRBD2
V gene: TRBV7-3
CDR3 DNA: TGTGCCAGCAGCCCAGTAGTTGGTGGGACTAGAGGTTACAATGAGCAGTTCTTC
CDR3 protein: CASSPVVGGTRGYNEQFF

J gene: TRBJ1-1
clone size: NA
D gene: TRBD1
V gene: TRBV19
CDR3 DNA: TGTGCCAGTCTACCCGCACAGGGGACTGAAGCTTTCTTT
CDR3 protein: CASLPAQGTEAFF

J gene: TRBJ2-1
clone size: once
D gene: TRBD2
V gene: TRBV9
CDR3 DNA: TGTGCCAGCAGCGTGTACAGCGGGGGGGCGAATGAGCAGTTCTTC
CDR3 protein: CASSVYSGGANEQFF

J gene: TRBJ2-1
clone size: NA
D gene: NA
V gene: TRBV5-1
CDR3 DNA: TGCGCCAGCAGCCCTGTCGCGGGGCCCCTGTACAATGAGCAGTTCTTC
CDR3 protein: CASSPVAGPLYNEQFF

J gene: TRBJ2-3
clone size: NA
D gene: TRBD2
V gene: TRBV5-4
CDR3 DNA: TGTGCCAGCAGCTCCCGTAGCGGGGGGGCGGCAGATACGCAGTATTTT
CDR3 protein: CASSSRSGGAADTQYF

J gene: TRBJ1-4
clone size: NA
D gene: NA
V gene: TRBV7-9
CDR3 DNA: TGTGCCAGCAGCTTAGCTAGGGGAGGCGGTGAAAAACTGTTTTTT
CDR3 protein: CASSLARGGGEKLFF

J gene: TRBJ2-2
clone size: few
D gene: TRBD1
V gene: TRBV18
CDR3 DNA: TGTGCCAGCTCAGAACTAATCACAGGGGTTGACACCGGGGAGCTGTTTTTT
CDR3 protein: CASSELITGVDTGELFF

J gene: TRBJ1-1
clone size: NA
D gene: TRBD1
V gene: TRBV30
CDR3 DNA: TGTGCCTGGAGTCCCCAGGGGGTATGGGCTTTCTTT
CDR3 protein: CAWSPQGVWAFF

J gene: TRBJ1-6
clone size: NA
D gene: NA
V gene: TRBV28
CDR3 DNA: TGTGCCAGCAGACCGGAGAGAGCCTATAATTCACCCCTCCACTTT
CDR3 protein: CASRPERAYNSPLHF

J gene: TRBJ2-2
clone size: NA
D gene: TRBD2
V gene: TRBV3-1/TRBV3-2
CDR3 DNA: TGTGCCAGCAGCCAAAGTAGAATAGCGGGGAGGACCGGGGAGCTGTTTTTT
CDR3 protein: CASSQSRIAGRTGELFF

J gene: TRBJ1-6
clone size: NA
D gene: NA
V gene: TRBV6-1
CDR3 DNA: TGTGCCAGCAGTGAAAGACACAGCCCGACCGTTAATTCACCCCTCCACTTT
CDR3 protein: CASSERHSPTVNSPLHF

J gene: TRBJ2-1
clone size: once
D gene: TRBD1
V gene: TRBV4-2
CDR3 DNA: TGTGCCAGCAGCCAAAGGACAGGGGAAGTTGGTGAGCAGTTCTTC
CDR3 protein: CASSQRTGEVGEQFF

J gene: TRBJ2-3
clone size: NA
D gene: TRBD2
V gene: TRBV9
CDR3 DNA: TGTGCCAGCAGCCCGGGGGGGGCCACAGATACGCAGTATTTT
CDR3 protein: CASSPGGATDTQYF

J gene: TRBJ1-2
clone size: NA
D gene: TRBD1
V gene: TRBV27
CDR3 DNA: TGTGCCAGCGCTACCGGATGGGGACAGGGGGTTGCTGGCTACACCTTC
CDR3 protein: CASATGWGQGVAGYTF

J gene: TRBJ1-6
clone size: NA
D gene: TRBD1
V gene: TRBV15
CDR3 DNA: TGTGCCACCAGCAGTAAGGGACAGGGAGGTTCACCCCTCCACTTT
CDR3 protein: CATSSKGQGGSPLHF

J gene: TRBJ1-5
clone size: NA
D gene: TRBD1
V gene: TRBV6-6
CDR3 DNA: TGTGCCAGCAGTGGGACAGGGGGTCAGCCCCAGCATTTT
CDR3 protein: CASSGTGGQPQHF

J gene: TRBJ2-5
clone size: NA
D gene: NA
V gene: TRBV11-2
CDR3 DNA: TGTGCCAGCAGCTTGGTGGCGGGACGCGAGGGGACCCAGTACTTC
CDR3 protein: CASSLVAGREGTQYF

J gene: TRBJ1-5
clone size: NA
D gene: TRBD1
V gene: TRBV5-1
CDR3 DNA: TGCGCCAGCAGCCCGGGGACAGGGTCCTTTCAGCCCCAGCATTTT
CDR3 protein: CASSPGTGSFQPQHF

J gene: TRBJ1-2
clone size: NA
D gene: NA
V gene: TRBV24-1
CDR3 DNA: TGTGCCACCAGTCCTGGCCAGGGCTATGGCTACACCTTC
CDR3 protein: CATSPGQGYGYTF

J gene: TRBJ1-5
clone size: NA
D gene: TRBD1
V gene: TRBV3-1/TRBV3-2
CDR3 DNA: TGTGCCAGCAGCCAAGGGACAGGGTGGAATCAGCCCCAGCATTTT
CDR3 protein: CASSQGTGWNQPQHF

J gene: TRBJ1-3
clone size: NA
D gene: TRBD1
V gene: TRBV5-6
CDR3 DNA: TGTGCCAGCAGCTTGCTGGGACAGGGCGCTGGAAACACCATATATTTT
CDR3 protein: CASSLLGQGAGNTIYF

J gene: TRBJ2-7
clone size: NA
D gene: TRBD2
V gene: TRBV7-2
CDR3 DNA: TGTGCCAGCAGCTTAGGTCTAGCGGGGGGGACCTACGAGCAGTACTTC
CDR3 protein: CASSLGLAGGTYEQYF

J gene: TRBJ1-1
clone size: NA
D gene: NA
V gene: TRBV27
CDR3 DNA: TGTGCCAGCAGTAATAGGGGCCTAGTCATGAACACTGAAGCTTTCTTT
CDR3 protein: CASSNRGLVMNTEAFF

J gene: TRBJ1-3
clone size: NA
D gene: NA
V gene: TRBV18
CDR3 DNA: TGTGCCAGCTCACCAAGTGGCTTTGGAAACACCATATATTTT
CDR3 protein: CASSPSGFGNTIYF

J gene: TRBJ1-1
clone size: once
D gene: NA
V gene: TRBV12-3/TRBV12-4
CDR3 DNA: TGTGCCAGCAGTATCGGGGGGGGCACTGAAGCTTTCTTT
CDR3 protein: CASSIGGGTEAFF